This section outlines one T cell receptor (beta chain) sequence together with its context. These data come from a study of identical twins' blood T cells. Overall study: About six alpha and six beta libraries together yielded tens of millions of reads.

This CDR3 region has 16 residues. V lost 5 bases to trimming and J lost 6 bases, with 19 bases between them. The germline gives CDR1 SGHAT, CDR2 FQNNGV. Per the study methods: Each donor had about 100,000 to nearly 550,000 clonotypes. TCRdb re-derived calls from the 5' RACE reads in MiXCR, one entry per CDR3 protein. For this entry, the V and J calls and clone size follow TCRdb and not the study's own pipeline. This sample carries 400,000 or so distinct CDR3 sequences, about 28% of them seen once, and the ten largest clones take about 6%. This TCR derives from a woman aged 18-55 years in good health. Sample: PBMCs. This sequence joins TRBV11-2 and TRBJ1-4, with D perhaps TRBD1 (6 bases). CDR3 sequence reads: CASSGNREGSYEKLFF. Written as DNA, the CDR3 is TGTGCCAGCAGCGGAAACAGGGAAGGTTCATATGAAAAACTGTTTTTT.